This T cell receptor (beta chain) was sequenced for a study of CD8+ T cells in alopecia areata. Treatment here: oral pan-JAK inhibitor, 5-10 mg twice daily. Germline V CDR1 and CDR2: SGHTA, FQGNSA. This CDR3 comprises 17 residues. V lost 3 bases and J lost 2, with 14 bases in between. RNA extraction was followed by reverse transcription into cDNA, which acted as the sequencing template. The method was immunoSEQ multiplex PCR; TCRdb's version includes in-frame clones alone and lacks a portion of them. Of 110,000 or so clones in the sample, around three fifths were seen once. The genes are TRBV7-2 and TRBJ2-6, with a possible D match to TRBD2 (5 bases). The specimen was CD4+ T cells sorted from blood, collected at week 24, from a patient treated with tofacitinib. This sequence originates from a human donor with alopecia areata. In DNA form, the CDR3 reads TGTGCCAGCAGCTTGACACTTGAGAGGGCTGGGGCCAACGTCCTGACTTTC. Protein product: CASSLTLERAGANVLTF.